This T cell receptor (beta chain) was profiled in a study of T-cell memory formation after mild COVID-19. In the case of this clonotype: Its antigen is not identified.

Using constant-segment primers, 5'RACE produced TCR alpha and TCR beta cDNA libraries carrying sample barcodes and UMIs. TCRdb re-called the 5' RACE reads with MiXCR, one entry per CDR3 protein. The sample holds 300,000 to 400,000 distinct CDR3 sequences, under 15% seen once. Study findings and constraints: The appearance of some responding clones in pre-infection memory suggested that cross-reactive memory joined.

The germline CDR1 and CDR2 sequences are SGHRS and YFSETQ. This CDR3 spans 18 amino acids. J gave up 0 bases and V 4 bases, and 7 bases lay outside the gene matches. The V call is TRBV5-1, the J call TRBJ2-1; 13 nucleotides align to TRBD2. Sequencing input: PBMCs or a T cell subset sorted from them (not recorded which). The sequence derives from a man in his late teens or twenties who had mild COVID-19 (a few samples of this study predate the infection). Cell type and time point are not known. This CDR3 reads CASSTTSGGASSYNEQFF. The DNA for the CDR3 is TGCGCCAGCAGCACAACTAGCGGGGGGGCGAGCTCCTACAATGAGCAGTTCTTC.